This T cell receptor beta chain was retrieved from a study of blood T cell repertoires in COVID-19. About the research overall: Donors in the United States, Italy and Spain gave samples during acute or convalescent COVID-19. The cDNA or gDNA used as material had been derived from T cells, B-cell-depleted T cells, or PBMCs.

This CDR3 is 14 amino acids long. Germline CDR1 and CDR2: LGHDT and YNNKEL (reference sequence). The V gene end was trimmed by 3 bases and the J gene end by 6 bases; junction bases not matched to a gene: 4. Study processing details: From reference gene primer amplification, estimates of nucleated cell counts were derived. The assay was immunoSEQ multiplex PCR, and TCRdb's table has in-frame clones only and misses some. That table is the source of V, J and clone size, and D and trimming were worked out from the DNA. The table shows 45,000 to 70,000 clones, with approximately 90% occurring only once. The rearrangement uses TRBV3-1 (or the pseudogene TRBV3-2) and TRBJ2-4, with TRBD1 matching over 8 bases. The TCR sequence derives from an older woman with active COVID-19. Source material: peripheral blood. DNA of the CDR3: TGTGCCAGCAGCCATGAAGGACAGGGAAACATTCAGTACTTC. Residues: CASSHEGQGNIQYF.